These 11 T cell receptor beta chains originate from one sample sequenced in a study of T cells after yellow fever vaccination. From the 5' RACE reads, TCRdb called clonotypes with MiXCR, one entry per CDR3 protein. The sample carries nearly 550,000 distinct CDR3 sequences, 15% to 20% recorded once. The sequences come from PBMCs, collected 15 days after the yellow fever booster vaccination. These receptors were collected from a man younger than 40 who received the YFV17D yellow fever vaccine.

This clonotype was counted a few times. This chain links TRBV5-1 with TRBJ1-5; D is unclear. The CDR3 contains 14 residues. Deletions cut 4 bases from V and 6 bases from J, with 14 bases between. CDR1 SGHRS and CDR2 YFSETQ come from the germline V gene. CDR3 DNA sequence: TGCGCCAGCAGCCCCAGTGAGGGCTTTCAGCCCCAGCATTTT. Translation gives CASSPSEGFQPQHF.

This clonotype has just a few counts. CDR3 DNA sequence: TGCAGCGTTGAAGACTCGGGTGAAGCTTTCTTT. It encodes CSVEDSGEAFF. The rearrangement joins TRBV29-1 to TRBJ1-1, with D unclear. The germline CDR1 and CDR2 sequences are SQVTM and ANQGSEA. The CDR3 contains 11 residues. The V end lost 0 bases, the J end lost 7 bases, and 6 bases lay between the germline ends.

There are a few counts of this clonotype. The chain combines TRBV5-1 with TRBJ2-1; 8 bases align to TRBD2. Trimming at V came to 2 bases and at J to 7 bases, leaving 14 bases not matched to a gene. Germline V gene lookup returns CDR1 SGHRS and CDR2 YFSETQ. The CDR3 is made up of 17 amino acids. The CDR3 here is CASSFGQGSGGPNEQFF. The CDR3 nucleotides are TGCGCCAGCAGCTTCGGCCAAGGAAGCGGGGGCCCTAATGAGCAGTTCTTC.

The V and J genes are TRBV7-2 and TRBJ1-6, with unresolved D. There are 12 residues in the CDR3. Between the trimmed V and J ends, which lost 5 bases and 9 bases, there was a span of 8 bases. Germline CDR1 and CDR2: SGHTA and FQGNSA. CDR3 bases: TGTGCCAGCAGCGTCCTTGGTTCACCCCTCCACTTT. It encodes CASSVLGSPLHF.

This rearrangement joins TRBV3-1 to TRBJ2-7; D is uncertain. V was shortened by 4 bases and J by 0 bases, with 10 bases between the two germline ends. Germline values: CDR1 LGHDT, CDR2 YNNKEL (reference sequence). This CDR3 is 14 amino acids long. CDR3 protein: CASSPNTGSYEQYF. DNA of the CDR3: TGTGCCAGCAGCCCTAATACGGGCTCCTACGAGCAGTACTTC.

This clonotype was picked up many times. This rearrangement joins TRBV7-2 to TRBJ2-7, with 10 bases identical to TRBD2. This CDR3 comprises 14 residues. V lost 3 bases to trimming and J lost 3 bases; unmatched junction nucleotides: 2. Per the germline V gene, CDR1 is SGHTA and CDR2 is FQGNSA. The CDR3 nucleotides are TGTGCCAGCAGCTTGGGGACTAGCGACTACGAGCAGTACTTC. Translated, it gives CASSLGTSDYEQYF.

CDR3 nucleotides: TGTGCCAGCAGCGGGTGGCGTGTTGATAGCGGTTACCAAGAGACCCAGTACTTC. This codes for CASSGWRVDSGYQETQYF. The V and J genes are TRBV11-1 and TRBJ2-5; possible D gene TRBD2, 6 bases. The length of the CDR3 is 18 residues. CDR1 is SGHAT, CDR2 FQDESV, per germline (reference sequence). V was cut by 5 bases and J by 0 bases, with 22 bases left in between.

The V and J genes are TRBV20-1 and TRBJ2-1; no reliable D call. Germline lookup yields CDR1 DFQATT and CDR2 SNEGSKA (reference sequence). The CDR3 has 13 amino acids. Trimming pared 2 bases from V and 8 bases from J, leaving 13 bases between. The CDR3 DNA reads as TGCAGTGCTAGACAGCCCCCCCTGGATGAGCAGTTCTTC. It codes for CSARQPPLDEQFF.

As to this clonotype: The junction and the germline gene differ at one end; a read error may be behind it. The chain links TRBV28 to TRBJ2-7; no clear D gene. The V gene's germline CDR1 is MDHEN and CDR2 SYDVKM. The CDR3 consists of 13 residues. The CDR3 spells CASSLGPFYGQYF. The CDR3 DNA follows: TGTGCCAGCAGTTTAGGACCCTTCTACGGGCAGTACTTC.

This CDR3 is CAWRVDGNYGYTF. The CDR3 DNA is TGTGCCTGGCGAGTGGACGGAAACTATGGCTACACCTTC. The chain uses TRBV30 and TRBJ1-2, with no clear D. In germline, CDR1 is GTSNPN, CDR2 SVGIG (reference sequence). Trimming removed 5 bases from V and 2 bases from J, with 12 bases in between. The CDR3 runs to 13 residues. Full variable domain (outside the CDR3, taken from reference TRBV30 and TRBJ1-2): SQTIHQWPATLVQPVGSPLSLECTVEGTSNPNLYWYRQAAGRGLQLLFYSVGIGQISSEVPQNLSASRPQDRQFILSSKKLLLSDSGFYLCAWRVDGNYGYTFGSGTRLTVV.

V gene TRBV20-1 combines with J gene TRBJ2-5; 10 positions agree with TRBD2. Trimming removed 3 bases from V and 4 bases from J; junction bases left unmatched: 8. Germline assignment: CDR1 DFQATT and CDR2 SNEGSKA (reference sequence). The CDR3 runs to 15 residues. In DNA, the CDR3 is TGCAGTGCTAGTCGAGGGACTAGCGATTTAGAGACCCAGTACTTC. Its translation is CSASRGTSDLETQYF.